This TCR beta chain was sequenced during a study of blood T cell repertoires in COVID-19. Study details: Sites across the United States, Italy and Spain contributed samples from acute and convalescent COVID-19. Sample material is recorded as cDNA or gDNA derived from T cells, B-cell-depleted T cells, or PBMCs.

Germline values: CDR1 SGDLS, CDR2 YYNGEE. V lost 0 bases and J 3 bases, leaving 15 bases between the germline ends. The CDR3 consists of 16 residues. Source study methods: Nucleated cell counts were estimated from reference gene primer amplification. Method: immunoSEQ multiplex PCR; TCRdb's copy keeps in-frame clones and lacks some. Clonal size and the V and J genes are those of that table, whereas D and trimming came from the DNA. The table records about 140,000 clones, about four fifths of them present only once. The TCR sequence derives from a human donor in a cohort sampled during active COVID-19. The sample taken for sequencing was peripheral blood. This chain connects TRBV9 to TRBJ1-2; D ambiguous. The CDR3 DNA reads as TGTGCCAGCAGCGTAGGGCCTGGTCCTCGGGACTATGGCTACACCTTC. The encoded protein is CASSVGPGPRDYGYTF.